This passage covers 27 T cell receptor beta chains from one sample sequenced in a study of CD8 T cells in ankylosing spondylitis. TCRdb redid the calling of the 5' RACE reads with MiXCR, one entry per CDR3 protein. The profile shows some 90,000 distinct CDR3 sequences, around 27% of them singletons. The sample comprised blood, either unsorted or a sorted T cell fraction (not recorded which). The receptors originated from a male donor with ankylosing spondylitis or in good health (not recorded which).

The chain carries TRBV7-3 and TRBJ1-1, with a possible D match to TRBD1 (6 bases). From germline, CDR1 is SGHTA and CDR2 FQGTGA. Trimming stripped 5 bases from V and 8 bases from J, with 21 bases between. The CDR3 is 15 amino acids. The CDR3 sequence is CASSNMRKLGGEAFF. In DNA form, the CDR3 reads TGTGCCAGCAGCAACATGCGGAAACTAGGGGGAGAAGCTTTCTTT.

This clonotype was counted between two and nine times. The gene calls are TRBV5-5 and TRBJ2-7; D is possibly TRBD1 (5 bases). Germline CDR1 SGHKS, CDR2 YYEKEE (reference sequence). The V end was cut by 5 bases, the J end by 3 bases, with 18 bases between. The CDR3 totals 15 residues. CDR3 sequence reads: CASSTGYAGVYEQYV. Written as DNA, the CDR3 is TGTGCCAGCAGTACAGGTTACGCTGGGGTCTACGAGCAGTACGTC.

The chain employs TRBV14 and TRBJ2-5; D unresolved. The germline V gene encodes CDR1 SGHDN and CDR2 FVKESK. The V end was cut by 0 bases, the J end by 5 bases, with 16 bases between. The CDR3 covers 16 residues. DNA of the CDR3: TGTGCCAGCAGCCAAGATCGGAAACTCCTGGGGGAGACCCAGTACTTC. It translates to CASSQDRKLLGETQYF.

The J gene is TRBJ1-1, the V gene TRBV19; D is possibly TRBD1 (6 bases). The CDR3 covers 14 residues. Germline V gives CDR1 LNHDA, CDR2 SQIVND (reference sequence). Trimming cost V 3 bases and J 3 bases, with 11 bases left between them. The CDR3 sequence: CASSMGAIDTEAFF. CDR3 nucleotides: TGTGCCAGTAGTATGGGGGCCATCGACACTGAAGCTTTCTTT.

This clonotype was seen repeatedly, ten times or more. The chain joins TRBV5-5 to TRBJ1-6; the D is unclear. The V end was cut by 2 bases, the J end by 14 bases, with 17 bases between. Germline V gene lookup returns CDR1 SGHKS and CDR2 YYEKEE (reference sequence). CDR3 length equals 14 residues. CDR3 nucleotide sequence: TGTGCCAGCAGCTTTTCCCCTCGGGGTGGTGCCCTCCACTTT. Translating it yields CASSFSPRGGALHF. Complete variable domain (other parts from reference TRBV5-5 and TRBJ1-6): DAGVTQSPTHLIKTRGQQVTLRCSPISGHKSVSWYQQVLGQGPQFIFQYYEKEERGRGNFPDRFSARQFPNYSSELNVNALLLGDSALYLCASSFSPRGGALHFGNGTRLTVT.

There are a few counts of this clonotype. The genes are TRBV5-1 and TRBJ2-1; D is unclear. V was shortened by 1 base and J by 6 bases, with 8 bases between the two germline ends. This CDR3 spans 13 amino acids. Germline loops: CDR1 SGHRS, CDR2 YFSETQ. CDR3 in DNA: TGCGCCAGCAGCTTGCAGGCGGTCAATGAGCAGTTCTTC. Amino acids: CASSLQAVNEQFF. The full variable domain, with the rest looked up from reference TRBV5-1 and TRBJ2-1, is KAGVTQTPRYLIKTRGQQVTLSCSPISGHRSVSWYQQTPGQGLQFLFEYFSETQRNKGNFPGRFSGRQFSNSRSEMNVSTLELGDSALYLCASSLQAVNEQFFGPGTRLTVL.

The sample holds a few counts of this clonotype. This sequence joins TRBV12-3 or TRBV12-4 and TRBJ1-6; D unresolved. Trimming shortened V by 2 bases and J by 9 bases, and 8 bases separated the two germline ends. The CDR3 totals 13 residues. The CDR3 nucleotides read TGTGCCAGCAGTTTAACGCCCGTTTCACCCCTCCACTTT. Its protein product is CASSLTPVSPLHF.

There are many counts of this clonotype. The chain links TRBV5-1 to TRBJ2-3, with D maybe TRBD1 (5 bases). The germline V gene has CDR1 SGHRS and CDR2 YFSETQ. Trimming cost V 4 bases and J 2 bases, with 8 bases left between them. This CDR3 region has 13 residues. The CDR3 nucleotides are TGCGCCAGCAGCATGGACAACACAGATACGCAGTATTTT. As protein: CASSMDNTDTQYF. Full variable domain (rest looked up from reference TRBV5-1 and TRBJ2-3): KAGVTQTPRYLIKTRGQQVTLSCSPISGHRSVSWYQQTPGQGLQFLFEYFSETQRNKGNFPGRFSGRQFSNSRSEMNVSTLELGDSALYLCASSMDNTDTQYFGPGTRLTVL.

The chain links TRBV5-6 to TRBJ2-7; TRBD2 might be the D (6 bases). Germline V gene data show CDR1 as SGHDT and CDR2 as YYEEEE. Trimming removed 2 bases from V and 5 bases from J, with 17 bases in between. The CDR3 contains 15 residues. The CDR3 nucleotides read TGTGCCAGCAGCTTCGTTGTCTTTGGCGGGAACGAGCAGTACTTC. Translated, it gives CASSFVVFGGNEQYF.

This clonotype turned up a few times. This sequence joins TRBV18 and TRBJ2-1; the match to TRBD2 covers 7 bases. The CDR3 length is 17 residues. Trimming at V came to 1 base and at J to 1 base, leaving 7 bases not matched to a gene. The germline CDR1 and CDR2 sequences are KGHSH and LQKENI. CDR3 amino acids: CASSPQRLADSYNEQFF. In DNA form, the CDR3 reads TGTGCCAGCTCACCACAGAGGCTAGCGGATTCCTACAATGAGCAGTTCTTC.

The rearrangement joins TRBV9 to TRBJ2-4; TRBD2 matches at 8 bases. J lost 8 bases, V lost 2 bases, and 6 bases had no gene match. The CDR3 covers 14 residues. In germline, CDR1 is SGDLS, CDR2 YYNGEE. DNA for the CDR3: TGTGCCAGCAGCGTTAGCGGGGCGGGGGACATTCAGTACTTC. Translated: CASSVSGAGDIQYF.

The chain carries TRBV6-1 and TRBJ2-7; 7 positions match TRBD1. The CDR3 totals 14 residues. Germline CDR1 and CDR2: MNHNS and SASEGT. Trimming at V came to 5 bases and at J to 5 bases, leaving 9 bases not matched to a gene. The CDR3 nucleotides read TGTGCCAGCAGTCCTCTCCGGGACAGCCACGAGCAGTACGTC. Encoded protein: CASSPLRDSHEQYV.

The chain has TRBV28 and TRBJ1-5, with a weak D call TRBD1 (5 bases). Germline V gives CDR1 MDHEN, CDR2 SYDVKM. This CDR3 comprises 15 residues. V lost 8 bases and J 4 bases, leaving 18 bases between the germline ends. The CDR3 loop reads CASGEMRGSNQPQHF. The DNA for the CDR3 is TGTGCCAGCGGCGAAATGAGGGGTAGTAATCAGCCCCAGCATTTT.

This rearrangement joins TRBV20-1 to TRBJ1-4, with TRBD1 as a possible D gene (5 bases). Germline V gene data show CDR1 as DFQATT and CDR2 as SNEGSKA (reference sequence). The V end was cut by 4 bases, the J end by 8 bases, with 20 bases between. The CDR3 covers 15 residues. The CDR3 protein is CSANIIQGAEEKLFF. DNA of the CDR3: TGCAGTGCTAATATCATTCAGGGCGCGGAGGAAAAACTGTTTTTT.

This clonotype has just a few counts. V usage is TRBV24-1 and J usage is TRBJ2-1, with D possibly being TRBD2 (5 bases). V was trimmed by 5 bases and J by 4 bases, leaving 8 bases between them. The germline gives CDR1 KGHDR, CDR2 SFDVKD. This CDR3 has 13 amino acids. CDR3 sequence: CATSAPGYNEQFF. The DNA of the CDR3 is TGTGCCACCAGTGCCCCGGGGTACAATGAGCAGTTCTTC.

This chain uses TRBV20-1 with TRBJ1-1; TRBD1 might be the D (6 bases). V was cut by 2 bases and J by 2 bases, with 12 bases left in between. The CDR3 is 14 amino acids. Germline CDR1 DFQATT, CDR2 SNEGSKA (reference sequence). This CDR3 is CSARSPGANTEAFF. CDR3 DNA: TGCAGTGCTAGATCCCCAGGGGCCAACACTGAAGCTTTCTTT.

The sample holds many counts of this clonotype. The chain carries TRBV10-3 and TRBJ2-5; 8 bases match TRBD1. With V trimmed by 0 bases and J by 4 bases, 1 base remained unmatched. CDR3 length: 14 amino acids. In germline, CDR1 is ENHRY, CDR2 SYGVKD. The CDR3 loop reads CAISESGTGETQYF. The CDR3 bases are TGTGCCATCAGTGAGTCGGGGACAGGAGAGACCCAGTACTTC.

The chain links TRBV9 to TRBJ2-3; D not certain. CDR3 size: 15 residues. Trimming took 3 bases from V and 0 from J, leaving 11 bases between them. Germline values: CDR1 SGDLS, CDR2 YYNGEE. The CDR3 region is CASSASLRSTDTQYF. The CDR3 DNA follows: TGTGCCAGCAGCGCCTCCCTGCGGAGCACAGATACGCAGTATTTT.

This clonotype was picked up one time. This may stem from a read error, because a much larger clone lies one nucleotide away. This chain connects TRBV5-1 to TRBJ2-6, with TRBD1 matching over 9 bases. V lost 7 bases to trimming and J lost 2 bases; unmatched junction nucleotides: 16. This CDR3 has 19 amino acids. The germline V gene encodes CDR1 SGHRS and CDR2 YFSETQ. CDR3 in amino acids: CASSTYGTGRVTGANVLTF. The CDR3 bases are TGCGCCAGCTCCACCTACGGGACAGGGAGAGTAACTGGGGCCAACGTCCTGACTTTC.

The V and J genes are TRBV27 and TRBJ1-5, with D perhaps matching TRBD1 (6 bases). CDR1 and CDR2 (germline): MNHEY, SMNVEV (reference sequence). The CDR3 runs 14 residues. The V and J ends lost 8 bases and 1 base respectively, with 12 bases between them. The CDR3 DNA follows: TGTGCCAGCCGGGGGGCCCGGAGCAATCAGCCCCAGCATTTT. Translating gives CASRGARSNQPQHF.

The chain couples TRBV5-1 to TRBJ1-5, with a possible D match to TRBD1 (6 bases). CDR1 is SGHRS and CDR2 is YFSETQ in the germline V gene. V gave up 3 bases and J gave up 2 bases, with 9 bases separating them. This CDR3 is 14 amino acids long. The CDR3 DNA reads as TGCGCCAGCAGCTCTTCAGGGGGCAATCAGCCCCAGCATTTT. Amino acids: CASSSSGGNQPQHF.

CDR3 in amino acids: CASSTRQGYNEQFF. CDR3 DNA: TGTGCCAGCAGCACCCGACAGGGATACAATGAGCAGTTCTTC. This chain connects TRBV7-9 to TRBJ2-1, with 7 bases fitting TRBD1. Unmatched junction bases numbered 5, after V lost 5 bases and J lost 4 bases. The CDR3 length is 14 residues. CDR1 and CDR2 from the germline V gene are SEHNR and FQNEAQ (reference sequence).

This clonotype was seen many times. The chain combines TRBV7-9 with TRBJ1-6; D remains ambiguous. The CDR3 runs 14 residues. Germline values: CDR1 SEHNR, CDR2 FQNEAQ (reference sequence). The V end was cut by 7 bases, the J end by 7 bases, with 14 bases between. The CDR3 is CASTPSRVNSPLHF. CDR3 DNA sequence: TGTGCCAGCACCCCTAGCCGGGTAAATTCACCCCTCCACTTT.

This clonotype was seen a few times. V and J are TRBV18 and TRBJ1-2; D possibly corresponds to TRBD1 (5 bases). The V end was cut by 6 bases, the J end by 3 bases, with 14 bases between. From germline, CDR1 is KGHSH and CDR2 LQKENI. The CDR3 consists of 14 residues. Written as DNA, the CDR3 is TGTGCCAGCTCTCCCGGGACGGGCGACTATGGCTACACCTTC. Its translation: CASSPGTGDYGYTF.

This rearrangement joins TRBV5-4 to TRBJ2-7, with TRBD2 matching over 7 bases. The germline V gene has CDR1 SGHNT and CDR2 YYREEE (reference sequence). The ends lost 4 bases at V and 1 base at J; junction bases unmatched: 8. CDR3 length: 15 amino acids. CDR3 amino acids: CASSLWGGTSYEQYF. The CDR3 coding sequence is TGTGCCAGCAGCCTCTGGGGGGGTACGTCCTACGAGCAGTACTTC.

This clonotype was counted at least ten times. The chain employs TRBV15 and TRBJ2-1; the D gene is possibly TRBD2 (6 bases). The CDR3 length is 15 residues. V was clipped by 0 bases and J by 8 bases, with 14 bases between them. The germline V gene has CDR1 LNHNV and CDR2 YYDKDF (reference sequence). CDR3 protein: CATSRDYGGEDEQFF. In DNA form, the CDR3 reads TGTGCCACCAGCAGAGATTACGGAGGGGAGGATGAGCAGTTCTTC.

This clonotype was found a few times. The chain recombines TRBV20-1 with TRBJ1-1; the D gene is possibly TRBD1 (5 bases). V dropped 8 bases and J dropped 7 bases, with 20 bases sitting between them. CDR3 length equals 13 residues. Germline V gene data show CDR1 as DFQATT and CDR2 as SNEGSKA (reference sequence). As DNA, the CDR3 is TGCAGTACGGAGGGGTCGACCTCAGTTGAAGCTTTCTTT. Encoded protein: CSTEGSTSVEAFF.